This T cell receptor (beta chain) was sequenced for a study of cytomegalovirus exposure and HLA in healthy donors. This clone was recorded only once. The PCR had 60 Vbeta and 13 Jbeta primers. Method: immunoSEQ multiplex PCR; TCRdb's copy keeps in-frame clones and lacks some. Among about 190,000 clones, roughly three quarters were seen once, and the ten largest hold about 1.6%. Germline V CDR1 and CDR2: MDHEN, SYDVKM. V gave up 7 bases and J gave up 5 bases; unmatched junction bases: 14. The CDR3 has 17 residues. Input material: PBMCs. This clonotype originated in a young woman in good health and CMV-seronegative. The chain is built from TRBV28 and TRBJ2-2; 9 bases agree with TRBD2. The CDR3 DNA reads as TGTGCCAGCACCACTAACCGAGCGGGAGGAGGTACCGGGGAGCTGTTTTTT. Residues: CASTTNRAGGGTGELFF.